One and the same sample provided the 18 T cell receptor beta chains below, sequenced in a study of cytomegalovirus exposure and HLA in healthy donors. The PCR made use of 60 Vbeta and 13 Jbeta primers. Measured with immunoSEQ multiplex PCR; TCRdb has only the in-frame clones, and not every one. The profile shows tens of thousands of clones, roughly 67% of them singletons. Sequencing input: PBMCs. Every receptor here comes from a boy between 10 and 17 years old in good health and CMV-seropositive.

This clone has a handful of counts. V and J are TRBV2 and TRBJ1-1, with D hard to call. V was cut by 8 bases and J by 8 bases, with 12 bases left in between. The germline V gene has CDR1 SNHLY and CDR2 FYNNEI. The CDR3 runs 11 residues. Here the CDR3 reads CASSLEAEAFF. The CDR3 DNA sequence: TGTGCCAGCTCACTCGAGGCCGAAGCTTTCTTT.

The rearrangement links TRBV5-1 to TRBJ1-1; D is uncertain. The length of the CDR3 is 16 residues. V lost 5 bases, J lost 1 base, and 18 bases lay in between. The V gene's germline CDR1 is SGHRS and CDR2 YFSETQ. CDR3 bases: TGCGCCAGCAGTTTCCCCTCCCCCGGAGGGAACACTGAAGCTTTCTTT. Translating it yields CASSFPSPGGNTEAFF.

V and J are TRBV12-5 and TRBJ2-3; D might be TRBD2 (6 bases). From germline, CDR1 is LGHNT and CDR2 FRNRAP. The germline V and J ends were trimmed by 5 bases and 5 bases, with 8 bases remaining between them. The CDR3 loop spans 12 amino acids. The CDR3, as DNA: TGTGCTAGTGGTACTAGCTTAGATACGCAGTATTTT. Translated, it gives CASGTSLDTQYF.

This clone came up a few times. The J gene is TRBJ2-7, the V gene TRBV5-6; 7 nucleotides match TRBD1. The CDR3 length is 14 residues. Germline CDR1 SGHDT, CDR2 YYEEEE. Unmatched junction bases numbered 5, after V lost 3 bases and J lost 2 bases. The CDR3 DNA reads TGTGCCAGCAGCTCGGGACAGAGGACCTACGAGCAGTACTTC. This translates into CASSSGQRTYEQYF.

The rearrangement joins TRBV12-5 to TRBJ1-1, with a tentative D call TRBD1 (5 bases). Trimming stripped 6 bases from V and 3 bases from J, with 26 bases between. CDR3 length equals 18 residues. Germline loops: CDR1 LGHNT, CDR2 FRNRAP. The CDR3 sequence is CASGNGPAGFGLYTEAFF. Here the CDR3 DNA reads TGTGCTAGTGGGAATGGACCCGCAGGGTTTGGTCTATACACTGAAGCTTTCTTT.

The gene calls are TRBV6-1 and TRBJ1-4; TRBD1 might be the D (5 bases). The V gene's germline CDR1 is MNHNS and CDR2 SASEGT. The CDR3 covers 14 residues. V was pared by 6 bases and J by 4 bases, with 12 bases between. CDR3 sequence (DNA): TGTGCCAGCAGACTAACAGGACATAATGAAAAACTGTTTTTT. Residues: CASRLTGHNEKLFF.

The chain joins TRBV6-5 to TRBJ2-2; TRBD2 matches at 11 bases. CDR3 length: 15 amino acids. V lost 6 bases to trimming and J lost 3 bases; unmatched junction nucleotides: 3. Germline V gene sequence: CDR1 MNHEY, CDR2 SVGAGI. The CDR3 nucleotides read TGTGCCAGCAGAATAGCGGGGGGGTACACCGGGGAGCTGTTTTTT. Translated: CASRIAGGYTGELFF.

The chain uses TRBV4-3 and TRBJ2-6; D is possibly TRBD2 (6 bases). This CDR3 has 16 amino acids. V lost 1 base and J lost 1, with 8 bases in between. Germline-derived CDR1 and CDR2 are LGHNA and YSLEER. The CDR3 sequence is CASSQVAGSGANVLTF. The DNA of the CDR3 is TGCGCCAGCAGCCAAGTGGCGGGATCTGGGGCCAACGTCCTGACTTTC.

This clone has just a few counts. The chain links TRBV27 to TRBJ2-7, with a tentative D call TRBD1 (5 bases). Germline loops: CDR1 MNHEY, CDR2 SMNVEV (reference sequence). The CDR3 contains 16 residues. Trimming shortened V by 1 base and J by 4 bases, and 17 bases separated the two germline ends. CDR3 in amino acids: CASSLYIGRQRYEQYF. CDR3 nucleotides: TGTGCCAGCAGTTTATATATTGGGCGACAGAGATACGAGCAGTACTTC.

V gene TRBV18 combines with J gene TRBJ2-1, with 13 bases that match TRBD2. V trimming: 6 bases; J trimming: 9 bases; junction bases outside the gene matches: 11. CDR1 KGHSH and CDR2 LQKENI come from the germline V gene. The CDR3 is 16 residues long. Written as DNA, the CDR3 is TGTGCCAGCTCCCAAGGGACTAGCGGGAATACCGGTGAGCAGTTCTTC. Protein: CASSQGTSGNTGEQFF.

This clone was observed a few times. The V gene is TRBV19, the J gene TRBJ2-3, with TRBD2 as a possible D gene (5 bases). Germline assignment: CDR1 LNHDA and CDR2 SQIVND (reference sequence). V was shortened by 2 bases and J by 7 bases, with 16 bases between the two germline ends. The CDR3 length is 15 residues. This CDR3 is CASSIPFGLGNTQYF. In DNA form, the CDR3 reads TGTGCCAGTAGTATACCCTTCGGACTGGGGAATACGCAGTATTTT.

This sequence joins TRBV6-4 and TRBJ2-3; 8 bases are a match to TRBD2. The CDR3 sequence is 16 residues long. Germline CDR1 and CDR2: MRHNA and SNTAGT. V lost 6 bases to trimming and J lost 4 bases; unmatched junction nucleotides: 12. CDR3 nucleotides: TGTGCCAGCAGCTTCGAAGCGGGAGTAGCCCCAGATACGCAGTATTTT. Its translation: CASSFEAGVAPDTQYF.

The V call is TRBV2, the J call TRBJ2-7, with 7 bases aligning to TRBD2. There are 16 residues in the CDR3. V gave up 6 bases and J gave up 2 bases; unmatched junction bases: 13. Germline CDR1 and CDR2: SNHLY and FYNNEI. This chain's CDR3 is CASSERSGEITYEQYF. CDR3 DNA sequence: TGTGCCAGCAGCGAACGAAGCGGGGAGATCACCTACGAGCAGTACTTC.

CDR3 in amino acids: CASSFAGLSGNTIYF. The CDR3, as DNA: TGTGCCAGCAGTTTCGCAGGGCTCTCTGGAAACACCATATATTTT. The chain is built from TRBV28 and TRBJ1-3, with D maybe TRBD1 (5 bases). CDR1 and CDR2 (germline): MDHEN, SYDVKM. The CDR3 is 15 residues long. V was pared by 3 bases and J by 0 bases, with 9 bases between.

The chain uses TRBV5-6 and TRBJ2-5; maybe TRBD2 (6 bases). Per the germline V gene, CDR1 is SGHDT and CDR2 is YYEEEE. V shed 0 bases and J shed 4 bases, with 7 bases lying between them. CDR3 length: 13 amino acids. CDR3 in DNA: TGTGCCAGCAGCTTGGCGGGAGTAGAGACCCAGTACTTC. Its translation is CASSLAGVETQYF.

This chain links TRBV5-5 with TRBJ2-7; possible D gene TRBD2, 5 bases. The CDR3 has 16 amino acids. The germline V and J ends were trimmed by 4 bases and 0 bases, with 17 bases remaining between them. CDR1 and CDR2 (germline): SGHKS, YYEKEE (reference sequence). The CDR3 DNA reads TGTGCCAGCAGCCCGGCGGGCCAGCGAAGCTCCTACGAGCAGTACTTC. Translated, it gives CASSPAGQRSSYEQYF. Combining the CDR3 with reference TRBV5-5 and TRBJ2-7 gives the whole variable domain DAGVTQSPTHLIKTRGQQVTLRCSPISGHKSVSWYQQVLGQGPQFIFQYYEKEERGRGNFPDRFSARQFPNYSSELNVNALLLGDSALYLCASSPAGQRSSYEQYFGPGTRLTVT.

V and J are TRBV11-2 and TRBJ1-1; TRBD1 agrees at 7 bases. The CDR3 is made up of 13 amino acids. V was clipped by 1 base and J by 10 bases; unmatched bases: 6. Germline loops: CDR1 SGHAT, CDR2 FQNNGV. The chain's CDR3 is CASSLAGTVSAFF. Written as DNA, the CDR3 is TGTGCCAGCAGCTTAGCAGGGACAGTCTCAGCTTTCTTT.

This sequence joins TRBV19 and TRBJ2-2, with TRBD1 as a possible D gene (6 bases). Per germline, CDR1 LNHDA and CDR2 SQIVND (reference sequence). V was pared by 2 bases and J by 4 bases, with 14 bases between. This CDR3 is built from 16 residues. CDR3 sequence reads: CASSIRARGTTGELFF. DNA of the CDR3: TGTGCCAGTAGTATAAGGGCCAGGGGAACCACCGGGGAGCTGTTTTTT. The full variable domain, with the rest looked up from reference TRBV19 and TRBJ2-2, is DGGITQSPKYLFRKEGQNVTLSCEQNLNHDAMYWYRQDPGQGLRLIYYSQIVNDFQKGDIAEGYSVSREKKESFPLTVTSAQKNPTAFYLCASSIRARGTTGELFFGEGSRLTVL.